The present T cell receptor beta chain was sequenced within a study of regulatory T cells in long-lasting Graves disease. The ends were cut back, 5 bases at V and 4 bases at J, with 12 bases in the middle. The CDR3 covers 14 residues. HTBI primers from iRepertoire and Arm-PCR of CDR3 regions yielded the TCR beta libraries. TCRdb itself ran the multiplex PCR reads through MiXCR, one entry per CDR3 protein. The table has about 440,000 distinct CDR3 sequences, 14% to 15% seen once. This clonotype was seen many times. Time point of the sample: newly diagnosed GD, antithyroid drugs for less than 3 months. After RNA was extracted from PBMCs, the TCR library was made from it. This sample was shared with a second study, whose subject was T cells in Graves' hyperthyroidism and ophthalmopathy. This second study notes: Researchers ran a first-round RT-PCR on the TCR CDR3 using the HTBI primer set.

The origin of this receptor is a woman aged 30 to 39 with Graves disease. This chain uses TRBV12-3 or TRBV12-4 with TRBJ1-5; no clear D gene. The sequencing used peripheral blood mononuclear cells (PBMCs), collected at new diagnosis, from a patient treated with antithyroid drugs. CDR3 sequence: CASSLGNQNQPQHF. The CDR3, as DNA: TGTGCCAGCAGTCTAGGGAATCAAAATCAGCCCCAGCATTTT.